These 21 T cell receptor beta chains were all obtained from the same sample, sequenced in a study of OX40 agonist ivuxolimab in advanced cancers. Sequencing used immunoSEQ multiplex PCR; TCRdb keeps in-frame clones, though not all of them. The sample records 60,000 to 70,000 clones, about nine tenths being singletons. The source was CD4+ or CD8+ T cells sorted from blood, collected in a trial of the OX40 agonist ivuxolimab. The receptors come from an adult with an advanced solid tumor such as melanoma, head and neck, liver or kidney cancer.

This chain joins TRBV18 and TRBJ2-7; TRBD2 might be the D (5 bases). Germline V gene data show CDR1 as KGHSH and CDR2 as LQKENI. The CDR3 covers 15 residues. Trimming took 2 bases from V and 2 from J, leaving 13 bases between them. CDR3 nucleotides: TGTGCCAGCTCACCAACTAGTTGGTTACCCTACGAGCAGTACTTC. This gives the protein CASSPTSWLPYEQYF.

This clone was detected only a few times. The DNA for the CDR3 is TGTGCCAGCAGCGGGGGACAGGGGGTTCGACGGCAGTACTTC. This encodes CASSGGQGVRRQYF. This sequence joins TRBV11-1 and TRBJ2-7; TRBD1 matches 11 bases. The ends lost 5 bases at V and 9 bases at J; junction bases unmatched: 9. The CDR3 sequence is 14 residues long. Germline V gene data show CDR1 as SGHAT and CDR2 as FQDESV (reference sequence).

The chain has TRBV10-3 and TRBJ2-2; TRBD2 matches at 14 bases. Unmatched junction bases numbered 6, after V lost 10 bases and J lost 5 bases. Looked up from germline, CDR1 is ENHRY and CDR2 is SYGVKD. The CDR3 is 15 amino acids. CDR3 bases: TGTGCCACCGCGGGGACTAGCGGGAGTACCGGGGAGCTGTTTTTT. As protein: CATAGTSGSTGELFF.

The chain has TRBV28 and TRBJ1-2; D is undetermined. CDR3 length: 14 amino acids. In germline, CDR1 is MDHEN, CDR2 SYDVKM. V lost 5 bases to trimming and J lost 8 bases, with 18 bases between them. The CDR3 bases are TGTGCCAGCAGTCTCCTCGACCTTGCCTGGGGCTACACCTTC. Protein product: CASSLLDLAWGYTF.

The gene calls are TRBV10-2 and TRBJ2-1; 12 bases match TRBD2. This CDR3 is 15 amino acids long. J gave up 2 bases and V 4 bases, and 0 bases lay outside the gene matches. The V gene's germline CDR1 is WSHSY and CDR2 SAAADI. The CDR3 DNA is TGCGCCAGCAGTGGACTAGCGGGGGCCTACAATGAGCAGTTCTTC. This translates into CASSGLAGAYNEQFF.

This clone was counted a single time. The V gene is TRBV15, the J gene TRBJ1-4; TRBD1 matches 7 bases. With V trimmed by 3 bases and J by 7 bases, 8 bases remained unmatched. Germline loops: CDR1 LNHNV, CDR2 YYDKDF (reference sequence). CDR3 size: 15 residues. The CDR3 DNA is TGTGCCACCAGCAGTCTGACAGGGAACGCTGAAAAACTGTTTTTT. This gives the protein CATSSLTGNAEKLFF.

This sequence joins TRBV18 and TRBJ1-4; 7 bases map to TRBD1. This CDR3 spans 12 amino acids. Trimming took 3 bases from V and 11 from J; bases not matched to a gene: 3. In germline, CDR1 is KGHSH, CDR2 LQKENI. The DNA for the CDR3 is TGTGCCAGCTCACCTGGACAGGACAAACTGTTTTTT. It codes for CASSPGQDKLFF.

The chain employs TRBV12-5 and TRBJ1-3; D not certain. Trimming removed 0 bases from V and 0 bases from J, with 12 bases in between. The CDR3 consists of 17 residues. The germline V gene encodes CDR1 LGHNT and CDR2 FRNRAP. The CDR3 reads CASGLVFGFSSGNTIYF. DNA of the CDR3: TGTGCTAGTGGTTTGGTATTTGGGTTCTCCTCTGGAAACACCATATATTTT.

The chain carries TRBV5-8 and TRBJ1-1; the D gene is possibly TRBD1 (6 bases). CDR1 and CDR2 (germline): SGHTS, YDEGEE. The CDR3 spans 14 residues. Trimming took off 4 bases at V and 10 bases at J, with 20 bases between the two ends. CDR3 sequence: CASSLGAGTLLAFF. CDR3 DNA sequence: TGTGCCAGCAGCCTGGGGGCAGGGACCTTACTAGCTTTCTTT.

The J gene is TRBJ1-1, the V gene TRBV2; D gene unclear. V lost 2 bases to trimming and J lost 1 base, with 11 bases between them. CDR1 is SNHLY, CDR2 FYNNEI, per germline. The CDR3 length is 15 residues. The CDR3 nucleotides read TGTGCCAGCAGTGAATCCGGACCCTGGAACACTGAAGCTTTCTTT. It is translated as CASSESGPWNTEAFF.

This chain links TRBV10-3 with TRBJ2-3; 8 bases fit TRBD1. Trimming took 6 bases from V and 2 from J; bases not matched to a gene: 7. Germline CDR1 is ENHRY and CDR2 is SYGVKD. This CDR3 has 15 amino acids. CDR3 sequence: CAIRETGAFTDTQYF. The DNA for the CDR3 is TGTGCCATCAGGGAGACAGGGGCCTTCACAGATACGCAGTATTTT.

This clone was observed a handful of times. The chain has TRBV6-4 and TRBJ2-7; weak D call: TRBD2 (5 bases). V was shortened by 6 bases and J by 4 bases, with 19 bases between the two germline ends. The CDR3 is made up of 15 amino acids. CDR1 and CDR2 from the germline V gene are MRHNA and SNTAGT. The CDR3: CASSLPRNQRYEQYF. CDR3 nucleotide sequence: TGTGCCAGCAGCCTTCCAAGAAATCAGCGGTACGAGCAGTACTTC.

The count of this clone is one. J is TRBJ2-5 and V is TRBV18; TRBD2 agrees at 16 bases. J was trimmed by 7 bases and V by 3 bases; bases with no gene match: 11. CDR1 KGHSH and CDR2 LQKENI come from the germline V gene. CDR3 length equals 18 residues. This CDR3 reads CASSPPGLAGGPSVTQYF. In DNA, the CDR3 is TGTGCCAGCTCACCCCCGGGACTAGCGGGAGGGCCGTCCGTGACCCAGTACTTC.

The chain links TRBV5-1 to TRBJ1-1; no clear D gene. Trimming pared 0 bases from V and 1 base from J, leaving 10 bases between. Per germline, CDR1 SGHRS and CDR2 YFSETQ. The CDR3 is made up of 15 amino acids. This CDR3 is CASSLGPIGNTEAFF. As DNA, the CDR3 is TGCGCCAGCAGCTTGGGCCCCATAGGGAACACTGAAGCTTTCTTT.

The genes are TRBV23-1 and TRBJ1-1, with 10 bases fitting TRBD1. Being an ORF, TRBV23-1 has a function that is uncertain. V was pared by 5 bases and J by 4 bases, with 4 bases of the junction left unmatched. CDR3 length equals 14 residues. This CDR3 is CASSSRTGGTEAFF. The CDR3 nucleotides read TGCGCCAGCAGTTCCAGGACAGGGGGCACTGAAGCTTTCTTT.

J is TRBJ1-2 and V is TRBV2; D not resolved. The V gene's germline CDR1 is SNHLY and CDR2 FYNNEI. The CDR3 spans 14 residues. Between the trimmed V and J ends, which lost 1 base and 7 bases, there was a span of 13 bases. CDR3 coding DNA: TGTGCCAGCAGTGAAGATGGCCGGGGAGTTGGCTACACCTTC. It translates to CASSEDGRGVGYTF.

The chain has TRBV6-1 and TRBJ2-7, with unresolved D. Germline lookup yields CDR1 MNHNS and CDR2 SASEGT. Trimming removed 4 bases from V and 3 bases from J, with 7 bases in between. The CDR3 totals 12 residues. Written as DNA, the CDR3 is TGTGCCAGCAGTGGGATAGACTACGAGCAGTACTTC. Residues: CASSGIDYEQYF.

This clone was recorded only once. The genes are TRBV15 and TRBJ1-1; D is undetermined. V lost 1 base and J lost 2, with 8 bases in between. The CDR3 is 14 residues long. The V gene's germline CDR1 is LNHNV and CDR2 YYDKDF (reference sequence). CDR3 bases: TGTGCCACCAGCAGAGGTCAGGTTAACACTGAAGCTTTCTTT. Translation gives CATSRGQVNTEAFF.

The CDR3 region has the DNA TGTGCCAGCAGTTCGTCACTTAGTTGGGGAACCGGGGAGCTGTTTTTT. It translates to CASSSSLSWGTGELFF. The chain recombines TRBV6-5 with TRBJ2-2; D unclear. V shed 4 bases and J shed 5 bases, with 17 bases lying between them. The CDR3 loop spans 16 amino acids. Germline assignment: CDR1 MNHEY and CDR2 SVGAGI.

The chain employs TRBV7-8 and TRBJ2-7, with 8 bases aligning to TRBD2. CDR1 SGHVS and CDR2 FQNEAQ come from the germline V gene. With V trimmed by 2 bases and J by 1 base, 7 bases remained unmatched. The CDR3 runs 16 residues. The CDR3 nucleotides are TGTGCCAGCAGCTTAAGGTTAGCGGGAATTTCCTACGAGCAGTACTTC. Translating it yields CASSLRLAGISYEQYF.

The rearrangement joins TRBV6-5 to TRBJ1-5; weak D call: TRBD1 (6 bases). CDR1 and CDR2 (germline): MNHEY, SVGAGI. V was cut by 5 bases and J by 7 bases, with 12 bases left in between. The CDR3 extends over 13 amino acids. In DNA, the CDR3 is TGTGCCAGCAGTACAGGGTTTTTACAGCCCCAGCATTTT. Translation: CASSTGFLQPQHF.